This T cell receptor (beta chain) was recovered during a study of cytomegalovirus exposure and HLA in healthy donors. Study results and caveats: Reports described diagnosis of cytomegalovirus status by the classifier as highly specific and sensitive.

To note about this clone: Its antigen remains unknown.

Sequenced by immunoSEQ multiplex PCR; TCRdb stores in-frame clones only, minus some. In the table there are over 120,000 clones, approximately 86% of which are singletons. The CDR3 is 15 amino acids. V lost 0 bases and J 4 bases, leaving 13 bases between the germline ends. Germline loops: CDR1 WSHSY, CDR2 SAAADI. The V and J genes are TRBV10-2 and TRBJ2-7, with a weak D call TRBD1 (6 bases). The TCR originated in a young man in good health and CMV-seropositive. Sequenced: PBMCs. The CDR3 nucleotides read TGCGCCAGCAGTGAGTCAACAGGGAAATTGTACGAGCAGTACTTC. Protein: CASSESTGKLYEQYF.